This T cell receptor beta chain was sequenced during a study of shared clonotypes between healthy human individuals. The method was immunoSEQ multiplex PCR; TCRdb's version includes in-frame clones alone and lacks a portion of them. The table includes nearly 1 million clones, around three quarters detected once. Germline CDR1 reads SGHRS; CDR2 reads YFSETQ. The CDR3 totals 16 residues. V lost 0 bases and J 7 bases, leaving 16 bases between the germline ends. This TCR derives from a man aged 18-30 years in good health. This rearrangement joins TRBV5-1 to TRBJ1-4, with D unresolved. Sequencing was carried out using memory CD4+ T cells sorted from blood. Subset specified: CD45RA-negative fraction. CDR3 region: CASSLEDLRWGEKLFF. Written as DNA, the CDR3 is TGCGCCAGCAGCTTGGAAGACCTTCGTTGGGGTGAAAAACTGTTTTTT.